The next 20 T cell receptor beta chains were all read from a single sample in a study of blood T cell repertoires in COVID-19. Assay: immunoSEQ multiplex PCR; the TCRdb copy retains only in-frame clones and omits some. The sample holds about 140,000 clones, roughly 76% seen once. What was sequenced was peripheral blood. The receptors were sampled from a woman in her fifties or sixties with active or convalescent COVID-19.

V usage is TRBV2 and J usage is TRBJ2-7, with a weak D call TRBD1 (6 bases). The germline V gene has CDR1 SNHLY and CDR2 FYNNEI. V lost 10 bases, J lost 5 bases, and 15 bases lay in between. The CDR3 consists of 12 residues. The CDR3 protein is CATAHKGDEQYF. The CDR3 DNA is TGTGCCACAGCCCATAAGGGGGACGAGCAGTACTTC. Full variable domain (rest looked up from reference TRBV2 and TRBJ2-7): EPEVTQTPSHQVTQMGQEVILRCVPISNHLYFYWYRQILGQKVEFLVSFYNNEISEKSEIFDDQFSVERPDGSNFTLKIRSTKLEDSAMYFCATAHKGDEQYFGPGTRLTVT.

This chain uses TRBV3-1 (or the pseudogene TRBV3-2) with TRBJ1-5; 7 nucleotides line up with TRBD1. With 0 bases clipped from V and 6 bases from J, the junction kept 8 bases outside the gene matches. Germline V lookup: CDR1 LGHDT, CDR2 YNNKEL (reference sequence). The CDR3 consists of 16 residues. The CDR3 sequence: CASSQDLLRGSQPQHF. CDR3 sequence (DNA): TGTGCCAGCAGCCAAGATCTTCTCAGGGGGAGTCAGCCCCAGCATTTT.

The gene calls are TRBV18 and TRBJ1-1, with 8 bases aligning to TRBD1. CDR3 length: 16 amino acids. The V and J ends lost 3 bases and 4 bases, in that order; junction bases with no gene match: 10. Germline assignment: CDR1 KGHSH and CDR2 LQKENI. CDR3 coding DNA: TGTGCCAGCTCACCGAGGAGTGTACAGGGGGGCACTGAAGCTTTCTTT. It is translated as CASSPRSVQGGTEAFF.

This rearrangement joins TRBV7-9 to TRBJ2-5; D gene uncertain. V gave up 4 bases and J gave up 0 bases, with 6 bases separating them. The CDR3 loop spans 13 amino acids. Looked up from germline, CDR1 is SEHNR and CDR2 is FQNEAQ (reference sequence). The CDR3, as DNA: TGTGCCAGCAGCTACAGTCACCAAGAGACCCAGTACTTC. Translation gives CASSYSHQETQYF.

V is TRBV15 and J is TRBJ1-1; D remains ambiguous. CDR1 is LNHNV, CDR2 YYDKDF, per germline (reference sequence). This CDR3 has 11 amino acids. Trimming took off 7 bases at V and 8 bases at J, with 11 bases between the two ends. The CDR3 coding sequence is TGTGCCACCAATCGGAGGGAGGAAGCTTTCTTT. As protein: CATNRREEAFF.

V is TRBV2 and J is TRBJ2-2; the match to TRBD1 covers 8 bases. In germline, CDR1 is SNHLY, CDR2 FYNNEI. This CDR3 has 15 residues. Losses at the gene ends were 5 bases for V and 5 bases for J; bases not matched to a gene: 7. The CDR3 DNA follows: TGTGCCAGCAGTTCGCAGGGGGCGCGGACCGGGGAGCTGTTTTTT. Residues: CASSSQGARTGELFF.

The chain links TRBV3-1 (or the pseudogene TRBV3-2) to TRBJ2-3; 9 bases line up with TRBD1. This CDR3 comprises 15 residues. Germline-derived CDR1 and CDR2 are LGHDT and YNNKEL (reference sequence). The V gene end was trimmed by 4 bases and the J gene end by 3 bases; junction bases not matched to a gene: 5. The DNA for the CDR3 is TGTGCCAGCAGCCGGGGACAGGGCCTAACAGATACGCAGTATTTT. This encodes CASSRGQGLTDTQYF.

V gene TRBV19 combines with J gene TRBJ2-1; 14 positions agree with TRBD2. Per the germline V gene, CDR1 is LNHDA and CDR2 is SQIVND (reference sequence). With V trimmed by 6 bases and J by 4 bases, 5 bases remained unmatched. The CDR3 contains 16 residues. CDR3: CASRGLAGGRYNEQFF. DNA of the CDR3: TGTGCCAGTAGAGGACTAGCGGGGGGCCGGTACAATGAGCAGTTCTTC.

The gene calls are TRBV7-9 and TRBJ2-7, with 11 bases lining up with TRBD2. The germline V gene encodes CDR1 SEHNR and CDR2 FQNEAQ (reference sequence). The junction had 10 bases not matched to a gene; V was cut back by 7 bases and J by 5 bases. This CDR3 has 15 amino acids. The CDR3 DNA is TGTGCCAGCACCATAGCGGGAGGGCCTTCCCACGAGCAGTACTTC. This translates into CASTIAGGPSHEQYF.

The rearrangement links TRBV28 to TRBJ2-2, with 10 bases aligning to TRBD2. This CDR3 is 15 amino acids long. Per germline, CDR1 MDHEN and CDR2 SYDVKM. V was pared by 4 bases and J by 4 bases, with 3 bases of the junction left unmatched. The CDR3 loop reads CASSSSGSGTGELFF. CDR3 nucleotides: TGTGCCAGCAGTTCTAGCGGGAGTGGCACCGGGGAGCTGTTTTTT.

This clone is a singleton in its sample. The chain uses TRBV13 and TRBJ2-7, with 9 bases that match TRBD1. Trimming removed 1 base from V and 5 bases from J; junction bases left unmatched: 9. The CDR3 is 16 amino acids. Germline CDR1 PRHDT, CDR2 FYEKMQ (reference sequence). The CDR3 region is CASSLASGTGYHEQYF. CDR3 sequence (DNA): TGTGCCAGCAGCTTAGCGTCCGGGACAGGGTACCACGAGCAGTACTTC.

This rearrangement joins TRBV19 to TRBJ1-3, with a possible D match to TRBD1 (5 bases). This CDR3 has 15 amino acids. CDR1 and CDR2 from the germline V gene are LNHDA and SQIVND (reference sequence). The V gene lost 6 bases and the J gene lost 1 base, with 13 bases spanning the gap. CDR3 in amino acids: CASSPRRGSGNTIYF. The CDR3 DNA reads TGTGCCAGTAGCCCGAGGAGGGGATCTGGAAACACCATATATTTT. The whole variable domain, filled in from reference TRBV19 and TRBJ1-3, reads DGGITQSPKYLFRKEGQNVTLSCEQNLNHDAMYWYRQDPGQGLRLIYYSQIVNDFQKGDIAEGYSVSREKKESFPLTVTSAQKNPTAFYLCASSPRRGSGNTIYFGEGSWLTVV.

This clone was counted a few times. The V and J genes are TRBV7-8 and TRBJ2-7, with 8 bases matching TRBD2. Germline CDR1 SGHVS, CDR2 FQNEAQ. J was trimmed by 0 bases and V by 5 bases; bases with no gene match: 9. This CDR3 has 16 residues. The DNA of the CDR3 is TGTGCCAGCAGCCCCTCTGTAGCGGGGAGCTCCTACGAGCAGTACTTC. It yields the protein CASSPSVAGSSYEQYF.

This rearrangement joins TRBV2 to TRBJ1-4; 9 nucleotides align to TRBD1. CDR1 SNHLY and CDR2 FYNNEI come from the germline V gene. V lost 7 bases and J lost 7; bases outside the gene matches: 7. This CDR3 is 14 amino acids long. The CDR3 loop reads CASTRDRESEKLFF. CDR3 coding DNA: TGTGCCAGCACCCGGGACAGGGAATCTGAAAAACTGTTTTTT. The variable domain in full, with the rest retrieved from reference TRBV2 and TRBJ1-4, is EPEVTQTPSHQVTQMGQEVILRCVPISNHLYFYWYRQILGQKVEFLVSFYNNEISEKSEIFDDQFSVERPDGSNFTLKIRSTKLEDSAMYFCASTRDRESEKLFFGSGTQLSVL.

The table lists this clone with a count of one. This rearrangement joins TRBV7-9 to TRBJ2-3; perhaps TRBD2 as D (6 bases). The CDR3 extends over 14 amino acids. Between the trimmed V and J ends, which lost 4 bases and 3 bases, there was a span of 11 bases. Germline values: CDR1 SEHNR, CDR2 FQNEAQ (reference sequence). The CDR3, as DNA: TGTGCCAGCAGCTCGGGGGACTCGACAGATACGCAGTATTTT. Translating gives CASSSGDSTDTQYF.

This chain links TRBV7-2 with TRBJ1-2, with TRBD1 identical over 7 bases. V shed 7 bases, J shed 4 bases, and the junction held 9 bases outside the gene matches. This CDR3 spans 14 amino acids. Looked up from germline, CDR1 is SGHTA and CDR2 is FQGNSA. CDR3 sequence reads: CASTPDRLGYGYTF. CDR3 sequence (DNA): TGTGCCAGCACCCCGGACAGGCTAGGCTATGGCTACACCTTC. The variable domain in full, completed from reference TRBV7-2 and TRBJ1-2, reads GAGVSQSPSNKVTEKGKDVELRCDPISGHTALYWYRQSLGQGLEFLIYFQGNSAPDKSGLPSDRFSAERTGGSVSTLTIQRTQQEDSAVYLCASTPDRLGYGYTFGSGTRLTVV.

The chain's CDR3 is CASSYVKLNEKLFF. The CDR3 nucleotides are TGTGCCAGCAGTTACGTGAAGCTTAATGAAAAACTGTTTTTT. The chain has TRBV6-7 and TRBJ1-4; D gene unclear. TRBV6-7 is labeled an ORF, and its function is uncertain. V was clipped by 2 bases and J by 4 bases, with 8 bases between them. This CDR3 contains 14 residues.

The V gene is TRBV5-6, the J gene TRBJ1-3, with TRBD1 matching 7 bases. With 4 bases clipped from V and 4 bases from J, the junction kept 5 bases outside the gene matches. Germline-derived CDR1 and CDR2 are SGHDT and YYEEEE. The length of the CDR3 is 14 residues. In DNA, the CDR3 is TGTGCCAGCAGCCCGACAGGGACCGGAAACACCATATATTTT. It translates to CASSPTGTGNTIYF.

This clone came up once. The chain employs TRBV4-3 and TRBJ2-7, with D uncertain. The CDR3 totals 14 residues. Deletions cut 1 base from V and 2 bases from J, with 9 bases between. Germline V lookup: CDR1 LGHNA, CDR2 YSLEER. CDR3 sequence: CASSQARHPYEQYF. The CDR3 nucleotides are TGCGCCAGCAGCCAAGCCAGGCATCCCTACGAGCAGTACTTC.

J is TRBJ1-2 and V is TRBV13, with D hard to call. Germline V gives CDR1 PRHDT, CDR2 FYEKMQ (reference sequence). This CDR3 contains 12 residues. Deletions cut 2 bases from V and 6 bases from J, with 7 bases between. CDR3 DNA sequence: TGTGCCAGCAGCTTATCCCAGGATGGCTACACCTTC. This gives the protein CASSLSQDGYTF.